This TCR beta chain was documented in a study of blood T cell repertoires in COVID-19 (dated by TCRdb to 2019 to 2021). With regard to the full study: Samples covering the acute and convalescent phases of COVID-19 were provided by collaborators in the United States, Italy and Spain. Nearly every sample came with metadata listing a de-identified subject ID, COVID-19 status, age in years and sex. The material from the prospective study consisted of cDNA or gDNA derived from T cells, B-cell-depleted T cells, or PBMCs. Samples were obtained from the ongoing ImmuneRACE study (first 160 participants) and from 1,254 subjects provided by 6 global collaborators. The dataset comprised deeply sampled blood TCRbeta repertoires from subjects exposed to, actively infected with, or recovered from COVID-19. The repertoires were released in a freely available public database intended as a resource for research on the immune response to SARS-CoV-2. HLA class I and class II types, where available, came from metadata supplied by the sample provider rather than from assay-based typing. Summary of the overall study and its limitations: The quantity of clinical and demographic metadata differed by source and by participant and was supplied without curation.

Measured from the cysteine to the phenylalanine, the CDR3 is 14 residues long. The entry retains the CDR3 DNA only, 42 bases that are in frame from base 1. The germline V gene (reference sequence) yields SGHNT for CDR1 and YYREEE for CDR2. Deletion took 5 bases off V and 5 bases off J, with a span of 13 bases between the germline ends. The immunoSEQ Assay, a bias-controlled multiplex PCR, was used to amplify TCRbeta CDR3 regions from genomic DNA. The study's processing was this. Within the assay, amplification of reference gene primers was used to estimate how many nucleated cells each sample contained. To quantify the absolute abundance of each unique TCRbeta CDR3 rearrangement, sequence reads were collapsed and filtered. For each sample, productive Simpson clonality was calculated by taking the square root of Simpson's diversity index across productive rearrangements. The immuneACCESS repertoire file appears here via TCRdb, limited to in-frame rearrangements. These files lack a portion of the clones; in checked studies, under half of the deficit traces to unresolved V genes, and the cause of the others is not known. V and J calls and clone size follow that table, whereas D and trimming were derived from the DNA. Within this sample are around 250,000 clones, with around 84% of them counted one time only. Of the sample, 6% to 9% falls within the top ten clones.

The collaborating institutions used their own protocols to collect whole blood in K2EDTA tubes. Collaborator samples were shipped for TCRbeta analysis as frozen whole blood, isolated PBMCs, or DNA extracted from either sample type. As for this clone: Its cognate antigen has yet to be identified. No clone much larger than this one lies a single base away; base qualities are absent.

The chain joins TRBV5-4 to TRBJ1-4; the D segment could be TRBD1, given 6 matching bases. This TCR derives from a woman in her 70s with active or convalescent COVID-19. Source material: peripheral blood. This receptor has the CDR3 CASSSTDRNEKLFF. The DNA reads as follows: TGTGCCAGCAGTTCAACGGACAGAAATGAAAAACTGTTTTTT.